This T cell receptor (beta chain) originates from a study of shared clonotypes between healthy human individuals. Trimming took 4 bases from V and 0 from J, leaving 7 bases between them. This CDR3 has 13 amino acids. Germline CDR1 and CDR2: MDHEN and SYDVKM. Sequencing used immunoSEQ multiplex PCR; TCRdb keeps in-frame clones, though not all of them. The data contain more than 550,000 clones, around 91% of them seen just once; the ten biggest clones take up 34%. The chain couples TRBV28 to TRBJ2-7; D is undetermined. Sequencing was done on a sample of memory CD8+ T cells from PBMCs. Documented subset: CD45RO+ cells pooled with CCR7-negative TemRA cells. This TCR was recovered from a man aged 18 to 35 in good health. Some clones in this sample may be carry-over from other donors' samples. This CDR3 is CASSYPFSYEQYF. The CDR3 DNA reads as TGTGCCAGCAGTTACCCTTTCTCCTACGAGCAGTACTTC.